A selection of T cell receptor beta chains follows, all from one sample in a study of T cell repertoires in cytomegalovirus infection. TCRdb fed the reads into MiXCR, producing one record per CDR3 protein. The sample shows a few hundred thousand distinct CDR3 sequences, about 15% of them seen only once. Sequencing was carried out using CD8+ T cells from PBMCs. The origin of the receptors is a human donor in good health (CMV status not recorded). Some clones in this sample may be carry-over from other donors' samples. The CDR3 runs from the conserved cysteine through the conserved F or W. The D gene is left open where the match is weak. For some rows the clone size is stated as once, few or many, or as a class when expanded; others skip it.

TRBJ2-5,.,.,TRBV13,CASSLTSGTAGETQYF,TGTGCCAGCAGCCTCACTTCGGGGACGGCCGGAGAGACCCAGTACTTC
TRBJ1-1,.,many,TRBV7-2,CASSFPAMNTEAFF,TGTGCCAGCAGCTTCCCGGCGATGAACACTGAAGCTTTCTTT
TRBJ2-1,TRBD2,few,TRBV6-2/TRBV6-3,CASKDGGGTRYNEQFF,TGTGCCAGCAAGGACGGGGGAGGGACGAGGTACAATGAGCAGTTCTTC
TRBJ2-7,.,.,TRBV7-9,CASSMGGYEQYF,TGTGCCAGCAGCATGGGAGGATATGAGCAGTACTTC
TRBJ2-7,.,few,TRBV7-9,CASSLSRNEQYF,TGTGCCAGCAGCTTATCCCGAAACGAGCAGTACTTC
TRBJ1-1,.,.,TRBV29-1,CSVLGGPDTEAFF,TGCAGCGTTTTAGGCGGACCGGACACTGAAGCTTTCTTT
TRBJ1-2,TRBD1,few,TRBV28,CASRVLTGAPNYGYTF,TGTGCCAGCAGGGTACTGACAGGGGCCCCCAACTATGGCTACACCTTC
TRBJ2-2,.,few,TRBV2,CASLGTGELFF,TGTGCCAGCCTTGGCACCGGGGAGCTGTTTTTT
TRBJ1-1,.,many,TRBV7-6,CASSLAERGTEAFF,TGTGCCAGCAGCTTAGCTGAACGTGGCACTGAAGCTTTCTTT
TRBJ1-1,.,many,TRBV6-2/TRBV6-3,CASSYWVSNTEAFF,TGTGCCAGCAGTTACTGGGTTTCGAACACTGAAGCTTTCTTT
TRBJ1-6,.,many,TRBV2,CASIPDGNSPLHF,TGTGCCAGCATTCCGGACGGGAATTCACCCCTCCACTTT
TRBJ2-7,.,many,TRBV7-6,CASSLGPPYEQYF,TGTGCCAGCAGCTTAGGGCCCCCCTACGAGCAGTACTTC
TRBJ2-5,.,few,TRBV28,CASSYNRAQETQYF,TGTGCCAGCAGCTATAACCGGGCCCAAGAGACCCAGTACTTC
TRBJ2-2,.,many,TRBV14,CASSQEVVPGPNTGELFF,TGTGCCAGCAGCCAAGAAGTGGTGCCAGGACCGAACACCGGGGAGCTGTTTTTT
TRBJ2-1,TRBD2,.,TRBV4-1,CASSQILAGGAEQFF,TGCGCCAGCAGCCAAATACTAGCGGGGGGGGCTGAGCAGTTCTTC
TRBJ1-1,.,.,TRBV6-2/TRBV6-3,CASSYWEFGTEAFF,TGTGCCAGCAGTTACTGGGAGTTTGGCACTGAAGCTTTCTTT
TRBJ1-2,TRBD1,many,TRBV7-2,CASSSGDSLWDYGYTF,TGTGCCAGCAGCTCGGGGGACAGTCTATGGGACTATGGCTACACCTTC
TRBJ2-2,.,few,TRBV6-2/TRBV6-3,CASTWLRDTGELFF,TGTGCCAGCACCTGGTTGCGCGACACCGGGGAGCTGTTTTTT
TRBJ2-7,TRBD1,few,TRBV15,CATSRDFSQGAYEQYF,TGTGCCACCAGCAGAGATTTTAGTCAGGGGGCCTACGAGCAGTACTTC
TRBJ1-2,.,many,TRBV7-2,CASMTYGYTF,TGTGCCAGCATGACATATGGCTACACCTTC
TRBJ2-2,.,.,TRBV12-3/TRBV12-4,CASSPSGVVTGELFF,TGTGCCAGCAGTCCTTCGGGGGTTGTCACCGGGGAGCTGTTTTTT
TRBJ2-3,.,.,TRBV5-6,CASSPPSGYQMDTQYF,TGTGCCAGCAGCCCCCCCTCCGGGTATCAAATGGATACGCAGTATTTT